Each of the 17 T cell receptor beta chains below was sequenced from the same sample in a study of cytomegalovirus exposure and HLA in healthy donors (dated by TCRdb to 2015 to 2018). Libraries came from the immunoSEQ multiplex PCR assay. The table comes from immuneACCESS by way of TCRdb, which keeps in-frame sequences with V and J called. Part of the clones is missing from these tables; in studies checked, under half for an unresolved V gene and the rest for unknown reasons. This sample holds around 120,000 clones; around 87% were observed only once. The ten largest make up roughly 6.3% of the sample. The sequenced sample consisted of PBMCs. Every receptor here comes from a woman aged 18-29 years in good health and CMV-seropositive.

This chain uses TRBV30 with TRBJ2-2, with TRBD2 as a possible D gene (5 bases). The CDR3 spans 13 residues. CDR1 and CDR2 from the germline V gene are GTSNPN and SVGIG (reference sequence). V was clipped by 4 bases and J by 5 bases, with 11 bases between them. CDR3 sequence: CAWNRPGTGELFF. The CDR3 DNA sequence: TGTGCCTGGAATCGGCCGGGAACCGGGGAGCTGTTTTTT.

The rearrangement uses TRBV18 and TRBJ1-1; D is undetermined. Germline V gene data show CDR1 as KGHSH and CDR2 as LQKENI. This CDR3 has 16 residues. Trimming shortened V by 2 bases and J by 4 bases, and 17 bases separated the two germline ends. DNA for the CDR3: TGTGCCAGCTCACCAGGGCCCGCGACCCTGAGCACTGAAGCTTTCTTT. Its protein product is CASSPGPATLSTEAFF. The entire variable domain, with the rest obtained from reference TRBV18 and TRBJ1-1, is as follows: NAGVMQNPRHLVRRRGQEARLRCSPMKGHSHVYWYRQLPEEGLKFMVYLQKENIIDESGMPKERFSAEFPKEGPSILRIQQVVRGDSAAYFCASSPGPATLSTEAFFGQGTRLTVV.

The rearrangement uses TRBV9 and TRBJ2-7; 8 nucleotides agree with TRBD1. CDR1 is SGDLS and CDR2 is YYNGEE in the germline V gene. V gave up 0 bases and J gave up 4 bases; unmatched junction bases: 6. The CDR3 contains 15 residues. The CDR3 here is CASSVGPGQAYEQYF. In DNA form, the CDR3 reads TGTGCCAGCAGCGTAGGACCGGGACAGGCGTACGAGCAGTACTTC.

The gene calls are TRBV12-5 and TRBJ1-2; no reliable D call. This CDR3 is 13 amino acids long. V was shortened by 3 bases and J by 5 bases, with 10 bases between the two germline ends. CDR1 LGHNT and CDR2 FRNRAP come from the germline V gene. The CDR3 region is CASGLIPLYGYTF. CDR3 DNA: TGTGCTAGTGGTTTAATCCCCCTGTATGGCTACACCTTC.

J is TRBJ2-3 and V is TRBV7-9, with D tentatively TRBD2 (6 bases). The CDR3 length is 13 residues. V was cut by 2 bases and J by 11 bases, with 14 bases left in between. Germline V gives CDR1 SEHNR, CDR2 FQNEAQ (reference sequence). The DNA for the CDR3 is TGTGCCAGCAGCTTAACTCCGTCTAGCGAGCAGTATTTT. This encodes CASSLTPSSEQYF.

The gene calls are TRBV6-5 and TRBJ2-7; 8 bases are a match to TRBD1. The junction had 5 bases not matched to a gene; V was cut back by 4 bases and J by 3 bases. The length of the CDR3 is 14 residues. Germline V gene data show CDR1 as MNHEY and CDR2 as SVGAGI. CDR3 sequence (DNA): TGTGCCAGCAGTTTGGACAGGGTGAACTACGAGCAGTACTTC. Amino acids: CASSLDRVNYEQYF.

CDR3 coding DNA: TGTGCCAGCAGTTTAGGGAGAAACTATGGCTACACCTTC. It codes for CASSLGRNYGYTF. This chain joins TRBV28 and TRBJ1-2; D ambiguous. Per germline, CDR1 MDHEN and CDR2 SYDVKM. The CDR3 consists of 13 residues. V shed 2 bases and J shed 2 bases, with 6 bases lying between them.

V is TRBV19 and J is TRBJ1-2; 8 nucleotides align to TRBD1. Germline lookup yields CDR1 LNHDA and CDR2 SQIVND (reference sequence). The length of the CDR3 is 12 residues. Trimming at V came to 5 bases and at J to 6 bases, leaving 2 bases not matched to a gene. The chain's CDR3 is CASSEQGDGYTF. CDR3 coding DNA: TGTGCCAGTAGTGAACAGGGGGATGGCTACACCTTC.

The gene calls are TRBV6-1 and TRBJ1-3; D call uncertain. Between the trimmed V and J ends, which lost 6 bases and 0 bases, there was a span of 12 bases. The CDR3 loop spans 15 amino acids. Germline CDR1 is MNHNS and CDR2 is SASEGT. CDR3 sequence reads: CASRPGEPSGNTIYF. In nucleotides, the CDR3 is TGTGCCAGCAGGCCCGGTGAACCCTCTGGAAACACCATATATTTT.

V and J are TRBV15 and TRBJ2-7; 9 positions agree with TRBD1. The CDR3 consists of 15 residues. Germline lookup yields CDR1 LNHNV and CDR2 YYDKDF (reference sequence). Trimming removed 5 bases from V and 2 bases from J; junction bases left unmatched: 7. The CDR3 region has the DNA TGTGCCACCAGCCGGGGTGGACAGGGGACCTACGAGCAGTACTTC. Its protein product is CATSRGGQGTYEQYF.

The gene calls are TRBV2 and TRBJ2-2, with D unresolved. The CDR3 runs 13 residues. V dropped 4 bases and J dropped 5 bases, with 8 bases sitting between them. Germline CDR1 is SNHLY and CDR2 is FYNNEI. CDR3 DNA sequence: TGTGCCAGCAGTGGATCGGTAACCGGGGAGCTGTTTTTT. Translating gives CASSGSVTGELFF.

This clone was observed a handful of times. The chain recombines TRBV28 with TRBJ1-5; D is undetermined. This CDR3 contains 14 residues. V was trimmed by 6 bases and J by 1 base, leaving 10 bases between them. In germline, CDR1 is MDHEN, CDR2 SYDVKM. The DNA of the CDR3 is TGTGCCAGCAGGAATTACGGGAGCAATCAGCCCCAGCATTTT. It specifies CASRNYGSNQPQHF.

The chain uses TRBV5-6 and TRBJ1-1; possibly TRBD1 for D (6 bases). CDR3 size: 14 residues. Germline V gene sequence: CDR1 SGHDT, CDR2 YYEEEE. V was cut by 0 bases and J by 3 bases, with 9 bases left in between. This CDR3 is CASSLVGGDTEAFF. DNA of the CDR3: TGTGCCAGCAGCTTGGTTGGGGGCGACACTGAAGCTTTCTTT.

The V call is TRBV4-1, the J call TRBJ1-2, with TRBD1 identical over 9 bases. The CDR3 totals 14 residues. Germline CDR1 reads MGHRA; CDR2 reads YSYEKL. V was pared by 2 bases and J by 4 bases, with 2 bases of the junction left unmatched. This CDR3 is CASSQLTGGYGYTF. The CDR3 nucleotides are TGCGCCAGCAGCCAACTGACAGGGGGCTATGGCTACACCTTC.

This chain uses TRBV27 with TRBJ1-1; TRBD1 aligns across 10 bases. The CDR3 spans 14 residues. The ends lost 5 bases at V and 3 bases at J; junction bases unmatched: 3. The germline gives CDR1 MNHEY, CDR2 SMNVEV (reference sequence). The DNA of the CDR3 is TGTGCCAGCAGTCCGGGACAGGGGTACACTGAAGCTTTCTTT. It specifies CASSPGQGYTEAFF.

The chain recombines TRBV20-1 with TRBJ1-1, with TRBD1 matching over 7 bases. In germline, CDR1 is DFQATT, CDR2 SNEGSKA (reference sequence). The ends lost 3 bases at V and 10 bases at J; junction bases unmatched: 5. This CDR3 has 11 amino acids. The chain's CDR3 is CSARQDRVAFF. The DNA for the CDR3 is TGCAGTGCTAGGCAAGACAGGGTAGCTTTCTTT.

V gene TRBV11-2 combines with J gene TRBJ2-5; 14 bases line up with TRBD2. The V gene end was trimmed by 4 bases and the J gene end by 0 bases; junction bases not matched to a gene: 7. The CDR3 loop spans 18 amino acids. CDR1 is SGHAT, CDR2 FQNNGV, per germline. CDR3 DNA: TGTGCCAGCAGCTCACCATGGGGACTAGCGGGGGACCAAGAGACCCAGTACTTC. Residues: CASSSPWGLAGDQETQYF. Looking up the rest from reference TRBV11-2 and TRBJ2-5 gives the full variable domain: EAGVAQSPRYKIIEKRQSVAFWCNPISGHATLYWYQQILGQGPKLLIQFQNNGVVDDSQLPKDRFSAERLKGVDSTLKIQPAKLEDSAVYLCASSSPWGLAGDQETQYFGPGTRLLVL.